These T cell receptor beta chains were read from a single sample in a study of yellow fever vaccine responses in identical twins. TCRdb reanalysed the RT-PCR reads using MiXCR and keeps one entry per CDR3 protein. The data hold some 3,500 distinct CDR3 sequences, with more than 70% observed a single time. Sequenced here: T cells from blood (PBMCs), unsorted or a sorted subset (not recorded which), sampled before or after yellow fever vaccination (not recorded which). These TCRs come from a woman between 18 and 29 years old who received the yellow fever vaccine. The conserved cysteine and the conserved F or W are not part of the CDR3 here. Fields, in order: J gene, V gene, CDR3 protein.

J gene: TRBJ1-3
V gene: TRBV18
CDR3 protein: ASSPSGSGNTIY

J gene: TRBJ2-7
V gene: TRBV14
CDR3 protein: ASSPLSGTKYEQY

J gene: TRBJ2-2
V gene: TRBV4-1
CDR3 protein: ASSPPNTGELF

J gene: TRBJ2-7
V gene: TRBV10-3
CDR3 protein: AIIASGSLYEQY

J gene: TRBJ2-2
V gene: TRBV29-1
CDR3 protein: SASTGEAGELF

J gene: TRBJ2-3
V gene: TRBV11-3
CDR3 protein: ASSLGVGSGSADTQY

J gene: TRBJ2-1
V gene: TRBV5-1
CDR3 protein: ASSFSGGNEQF

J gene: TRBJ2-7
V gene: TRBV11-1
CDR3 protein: ASSFKGGNEQY

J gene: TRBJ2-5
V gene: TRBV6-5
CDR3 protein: ASSYAGGAQY

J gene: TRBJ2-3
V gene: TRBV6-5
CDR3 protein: ASSYRTSGGATDTQY

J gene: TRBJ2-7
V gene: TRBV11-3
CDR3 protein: ASSRTGVTYEQY

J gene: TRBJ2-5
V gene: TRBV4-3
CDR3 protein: ASSQDTGVVETQY

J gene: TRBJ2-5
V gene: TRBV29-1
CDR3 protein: SVGRDVTQY

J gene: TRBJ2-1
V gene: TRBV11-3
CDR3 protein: ASSYFSNEQF

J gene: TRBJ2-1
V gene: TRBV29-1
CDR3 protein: SVVSGGTGYNEQF

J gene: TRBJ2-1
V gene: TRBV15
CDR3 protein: ATSSGGSYNEQF

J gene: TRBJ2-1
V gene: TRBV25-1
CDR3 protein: ASSELRTTWRNEQF

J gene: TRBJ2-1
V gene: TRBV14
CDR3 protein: ASSLQGGEQF

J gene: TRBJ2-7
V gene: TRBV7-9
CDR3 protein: ASQGSQEQY

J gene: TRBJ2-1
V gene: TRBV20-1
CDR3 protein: SARGPSSYNEQF

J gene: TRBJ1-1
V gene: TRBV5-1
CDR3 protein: ASSSSRGGLNTEAF

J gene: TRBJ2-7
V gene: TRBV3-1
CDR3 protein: ASSPVGVSSYEQY

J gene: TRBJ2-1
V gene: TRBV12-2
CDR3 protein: ASRLATPTSGSPYNEQF

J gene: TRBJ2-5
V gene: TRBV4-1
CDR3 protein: ASSQDRRMETQY

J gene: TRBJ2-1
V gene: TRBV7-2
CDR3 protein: ASSQGRSDYNEQF

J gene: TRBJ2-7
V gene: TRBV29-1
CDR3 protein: SVGLSYEQY

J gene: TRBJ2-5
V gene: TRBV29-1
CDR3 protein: SVGVGGETQY

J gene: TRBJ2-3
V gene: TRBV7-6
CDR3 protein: ASSPISGLAGRSDTQY

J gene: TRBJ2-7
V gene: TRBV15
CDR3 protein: ATSPGQSPVTTQQY

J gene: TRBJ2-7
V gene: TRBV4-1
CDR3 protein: ASSQDYRGYEQY

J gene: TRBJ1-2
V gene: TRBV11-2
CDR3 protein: ASSLNQGPSYGYT

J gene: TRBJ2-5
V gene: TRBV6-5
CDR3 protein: ASSYPPTAQY

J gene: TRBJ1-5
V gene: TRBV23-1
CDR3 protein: ASSRPRTGLKQPQH

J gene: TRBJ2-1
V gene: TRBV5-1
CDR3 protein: ASSLVGQGTNEQF

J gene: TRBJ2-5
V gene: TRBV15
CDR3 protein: ATSRDRTGGQY

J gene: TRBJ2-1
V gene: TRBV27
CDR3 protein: ASRPLLDRNNEQF

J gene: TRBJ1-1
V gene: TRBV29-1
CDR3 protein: SVVGQVEAF